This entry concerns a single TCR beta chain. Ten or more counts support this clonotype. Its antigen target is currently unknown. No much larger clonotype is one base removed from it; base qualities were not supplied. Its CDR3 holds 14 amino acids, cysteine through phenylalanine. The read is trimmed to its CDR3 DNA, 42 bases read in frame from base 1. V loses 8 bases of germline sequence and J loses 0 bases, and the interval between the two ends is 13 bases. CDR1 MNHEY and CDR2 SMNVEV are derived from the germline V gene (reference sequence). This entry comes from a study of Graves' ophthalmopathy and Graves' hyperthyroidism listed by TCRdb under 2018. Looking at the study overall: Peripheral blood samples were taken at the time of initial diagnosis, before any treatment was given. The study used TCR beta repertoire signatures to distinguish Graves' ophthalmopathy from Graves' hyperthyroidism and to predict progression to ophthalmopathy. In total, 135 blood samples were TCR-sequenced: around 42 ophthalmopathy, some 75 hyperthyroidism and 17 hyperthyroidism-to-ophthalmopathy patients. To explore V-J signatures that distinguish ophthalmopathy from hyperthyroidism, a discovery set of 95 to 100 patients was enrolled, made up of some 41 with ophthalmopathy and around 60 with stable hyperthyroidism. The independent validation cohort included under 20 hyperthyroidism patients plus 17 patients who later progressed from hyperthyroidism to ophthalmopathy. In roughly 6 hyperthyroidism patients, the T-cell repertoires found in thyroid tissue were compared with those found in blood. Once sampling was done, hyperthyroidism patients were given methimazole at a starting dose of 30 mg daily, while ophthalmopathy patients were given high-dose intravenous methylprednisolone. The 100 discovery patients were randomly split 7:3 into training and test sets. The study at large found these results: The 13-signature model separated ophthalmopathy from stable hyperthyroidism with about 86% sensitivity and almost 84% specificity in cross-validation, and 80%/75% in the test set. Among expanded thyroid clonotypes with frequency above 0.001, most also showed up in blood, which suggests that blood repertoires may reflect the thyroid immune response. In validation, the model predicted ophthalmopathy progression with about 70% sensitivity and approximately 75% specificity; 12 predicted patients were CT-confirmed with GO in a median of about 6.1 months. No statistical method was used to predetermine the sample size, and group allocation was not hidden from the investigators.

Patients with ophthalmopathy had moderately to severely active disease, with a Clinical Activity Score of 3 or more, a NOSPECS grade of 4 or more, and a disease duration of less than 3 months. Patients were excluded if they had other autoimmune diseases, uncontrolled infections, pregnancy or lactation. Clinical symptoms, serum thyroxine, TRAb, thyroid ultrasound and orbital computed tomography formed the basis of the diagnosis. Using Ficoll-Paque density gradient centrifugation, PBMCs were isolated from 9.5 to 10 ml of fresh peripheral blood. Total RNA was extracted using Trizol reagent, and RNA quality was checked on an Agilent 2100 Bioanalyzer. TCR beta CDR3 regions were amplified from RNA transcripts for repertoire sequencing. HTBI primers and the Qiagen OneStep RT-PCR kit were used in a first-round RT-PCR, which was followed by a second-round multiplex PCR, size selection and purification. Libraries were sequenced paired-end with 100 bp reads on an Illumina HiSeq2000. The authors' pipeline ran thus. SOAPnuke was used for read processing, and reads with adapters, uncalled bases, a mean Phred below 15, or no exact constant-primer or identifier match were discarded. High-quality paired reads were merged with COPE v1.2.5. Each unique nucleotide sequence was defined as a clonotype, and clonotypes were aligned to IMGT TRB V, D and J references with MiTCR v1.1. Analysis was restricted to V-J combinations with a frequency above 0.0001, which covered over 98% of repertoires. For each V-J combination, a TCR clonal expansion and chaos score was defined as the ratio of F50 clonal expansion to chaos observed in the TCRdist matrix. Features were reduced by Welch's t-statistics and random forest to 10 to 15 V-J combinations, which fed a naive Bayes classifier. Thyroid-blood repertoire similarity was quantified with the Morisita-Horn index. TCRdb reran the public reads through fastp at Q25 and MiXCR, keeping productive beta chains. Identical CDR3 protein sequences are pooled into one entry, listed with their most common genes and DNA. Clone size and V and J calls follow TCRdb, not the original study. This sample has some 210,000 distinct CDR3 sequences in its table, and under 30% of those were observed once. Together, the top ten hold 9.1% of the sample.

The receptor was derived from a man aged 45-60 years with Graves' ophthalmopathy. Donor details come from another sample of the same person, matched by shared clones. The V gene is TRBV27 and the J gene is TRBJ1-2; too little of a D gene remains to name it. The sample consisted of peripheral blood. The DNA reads TGTGCCAGCGGGTTGACTGGAGCTAACTATGGCTACACCTTC. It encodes CASGLTGANYGYTF.